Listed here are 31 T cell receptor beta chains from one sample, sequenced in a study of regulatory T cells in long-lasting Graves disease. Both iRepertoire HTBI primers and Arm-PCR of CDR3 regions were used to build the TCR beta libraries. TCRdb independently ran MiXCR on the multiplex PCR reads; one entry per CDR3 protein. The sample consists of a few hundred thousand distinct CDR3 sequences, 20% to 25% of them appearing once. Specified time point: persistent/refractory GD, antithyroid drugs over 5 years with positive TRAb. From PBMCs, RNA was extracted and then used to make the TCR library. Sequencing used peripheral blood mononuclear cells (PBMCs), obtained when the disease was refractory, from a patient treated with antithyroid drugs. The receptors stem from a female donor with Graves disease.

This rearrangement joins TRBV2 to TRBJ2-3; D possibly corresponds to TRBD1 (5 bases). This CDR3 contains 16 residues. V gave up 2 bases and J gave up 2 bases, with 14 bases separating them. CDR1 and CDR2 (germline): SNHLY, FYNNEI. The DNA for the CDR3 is TGTGCCAGCAGTGAATTGGGGCTAGAGAACACAGATACGCAGTATTTT. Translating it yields CASSELGLENTDTQYF. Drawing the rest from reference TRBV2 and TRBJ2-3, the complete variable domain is EPEVTQTPSHQVTQMGQEVILRCVPISNHLYFYWYRQILGQKVEFLVSFYNNEISEKSEIFDDQFSVERPDGSNFTLKIRSTKLEDSAMYFCASSELGLENTDTQYFGPGTRLTVL.

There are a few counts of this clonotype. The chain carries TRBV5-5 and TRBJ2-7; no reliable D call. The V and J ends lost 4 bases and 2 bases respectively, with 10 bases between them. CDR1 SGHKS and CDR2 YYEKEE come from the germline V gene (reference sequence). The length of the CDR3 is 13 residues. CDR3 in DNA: TGTGCCAGCAGCCCTTCCACTACCTACGAGCAGTACTTC. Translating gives CASSPSTTYEQYF.

The CDR3 spells CASSLREENTEAFF. The CDR3 region has the DNA TGTGCCAGCAGCTTAAGAGAGGAGAACACTGAAGCTTTCTTT. The gene calls are TRBV7-9 and TRBJ1-1; D not resolved. The germline CDR1 and CDR2 sequences are SEHNR and FQNEAQ (reference sequence). The V end lost 2 bases, the J end lost 1 base, and 8 bases lay between the germline ends. The CDR3 runs 14 residues.

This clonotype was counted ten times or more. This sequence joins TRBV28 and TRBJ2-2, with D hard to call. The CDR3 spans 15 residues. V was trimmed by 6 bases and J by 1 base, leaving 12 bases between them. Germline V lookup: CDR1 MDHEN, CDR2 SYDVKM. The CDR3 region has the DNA TGTGCCAGCAGCCTCGAAGGTTGGAACACCGGGGAGCTGTTTTTT. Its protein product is CASSLEGWNTGELFF.

CDR3: CASSPNQGREQYF. The CDR3 DNA follows: TGTGCCAGCAGCCCGAATCAGGGACGCGAGCAGTACTTC. V is TRBV7-2 and J is TRBJ2-7; D possibly uses TRBD1 or TRBD2 (5 bases each). V was pared by 5 bases and J by 6 bases, with 14 bases between. CDR1 and CDR2 (germline): SGHTA, FQGNSA. The CDR3 has 13 residues.

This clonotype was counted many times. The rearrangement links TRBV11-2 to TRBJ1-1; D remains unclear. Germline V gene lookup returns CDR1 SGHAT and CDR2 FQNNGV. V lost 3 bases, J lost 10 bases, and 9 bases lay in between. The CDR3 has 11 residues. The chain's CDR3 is CASSLNYIAFF. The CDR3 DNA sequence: TGTGCCAGCAGCTTGAATTATATAGCTTTCTTT.

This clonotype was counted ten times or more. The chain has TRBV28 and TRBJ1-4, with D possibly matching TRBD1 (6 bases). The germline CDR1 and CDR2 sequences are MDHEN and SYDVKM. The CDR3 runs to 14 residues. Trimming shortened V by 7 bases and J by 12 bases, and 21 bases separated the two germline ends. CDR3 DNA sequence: TGTGCCAGCACCAAAACCGGGACACTAAGTGAACTGTTTTTT. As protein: CASTKTGTLSELFF.

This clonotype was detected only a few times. The CDR3 coding sequence is TGTGCCACTGGGACAGGGTCTAGGGGCTACGAGCAGTACTTC. Amino acids: CATGTGSRGYEQYF. The chain employs TRBV19 and TRBJ2-7; 9 bases are shared with TRBD1. This CDR3 region has 14 residues. After removal of 10 bases from V and 3 bases from J, the junction contained 10 bases not matched to a gene. Germline V CDR1 and CDR2: LNHDA, SQIVND (reference sequence).

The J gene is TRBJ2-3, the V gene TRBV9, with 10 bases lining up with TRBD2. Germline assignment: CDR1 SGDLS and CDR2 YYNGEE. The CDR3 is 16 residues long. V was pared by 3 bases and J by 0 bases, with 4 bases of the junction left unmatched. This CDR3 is CASSAGLAASTDTQYF. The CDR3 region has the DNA TGTGCCAGCAGCGCCGGACTAGCGGCAAGCACAGATACGCAGTATTTT.

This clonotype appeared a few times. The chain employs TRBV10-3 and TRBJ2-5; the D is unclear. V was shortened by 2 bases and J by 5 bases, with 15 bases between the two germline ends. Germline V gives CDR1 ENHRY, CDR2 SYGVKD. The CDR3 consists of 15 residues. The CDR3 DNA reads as TGTGCCATCAGTGAGGTGTCCTACCCCCAGGAGACCCAGTACTTC. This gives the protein CAISEVSYPQETQYF.

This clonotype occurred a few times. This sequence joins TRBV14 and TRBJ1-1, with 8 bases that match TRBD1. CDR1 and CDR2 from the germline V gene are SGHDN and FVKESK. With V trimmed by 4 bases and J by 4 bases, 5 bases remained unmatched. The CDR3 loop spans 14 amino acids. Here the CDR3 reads CASSLQGGTTEAFF. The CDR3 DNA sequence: TGTGCCAGCAGCCTACAGGGGGGTACCACTGAAGCTTTCTTT.

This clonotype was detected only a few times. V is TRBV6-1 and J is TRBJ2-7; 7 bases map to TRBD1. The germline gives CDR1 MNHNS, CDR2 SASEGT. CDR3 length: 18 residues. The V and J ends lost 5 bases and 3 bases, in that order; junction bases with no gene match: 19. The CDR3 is CASSTYYNRDSSYYEQYF. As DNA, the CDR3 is TGTGCCAGCAGTACCTATTATAACAGGGACAGCTCCTACTACGAGCAGTACTTC.

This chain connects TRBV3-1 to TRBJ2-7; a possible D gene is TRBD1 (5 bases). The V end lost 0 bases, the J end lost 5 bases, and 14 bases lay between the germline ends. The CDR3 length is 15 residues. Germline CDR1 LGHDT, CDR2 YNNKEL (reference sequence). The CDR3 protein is CASSQDPGPRNEQYF. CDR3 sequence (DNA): TGTGCCAGCAGCCAAGATCCAGGGCCAAGGAACGAGCAGTACTTC.

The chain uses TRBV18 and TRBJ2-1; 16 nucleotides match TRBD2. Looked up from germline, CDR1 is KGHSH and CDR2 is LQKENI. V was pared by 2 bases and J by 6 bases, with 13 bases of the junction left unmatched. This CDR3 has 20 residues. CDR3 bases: TGTGCCAGCTCACCATCCCCCGGGACTAGCGGGAGGGGCCCCTTCAATGAGCAGTTCTTC. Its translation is CASSPSPGTSGRGPFNEQFF.

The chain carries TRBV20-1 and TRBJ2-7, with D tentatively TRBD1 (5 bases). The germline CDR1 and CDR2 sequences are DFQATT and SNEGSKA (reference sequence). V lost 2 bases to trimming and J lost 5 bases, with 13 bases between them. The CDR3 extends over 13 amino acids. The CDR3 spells CSARKQASDEQYF. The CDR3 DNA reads TGCAGTGCTAGAAAACAGGCCTCTGACGAGCAGTACTTC.

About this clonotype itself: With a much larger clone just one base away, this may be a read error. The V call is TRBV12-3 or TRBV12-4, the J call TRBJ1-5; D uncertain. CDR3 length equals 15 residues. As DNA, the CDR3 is TGTGCCAGCAGTCGGACCGGGGTTTACGATCAGCTCCAGCATTTT. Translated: CASSRTGVYDQLQHF.

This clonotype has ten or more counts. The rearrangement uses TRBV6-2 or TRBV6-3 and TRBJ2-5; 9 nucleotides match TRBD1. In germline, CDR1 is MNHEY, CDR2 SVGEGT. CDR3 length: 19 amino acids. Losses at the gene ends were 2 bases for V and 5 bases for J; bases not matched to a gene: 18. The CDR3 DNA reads TGTGCCAGCAGTTACATCGACGTAGGACAGGGGACCCCCTTGGAGACCCAGTACTTC. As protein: CASSYIDVGQGTPLETQYF.

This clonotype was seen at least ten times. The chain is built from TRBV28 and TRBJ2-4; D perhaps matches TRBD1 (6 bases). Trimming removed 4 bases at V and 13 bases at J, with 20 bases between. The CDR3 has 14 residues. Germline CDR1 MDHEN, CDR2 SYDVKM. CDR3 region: CASSSPSTPTGQYF. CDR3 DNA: TGTGCCAGCAGTTCCCCCTCGACTCCGACAGGACAGTACTTC. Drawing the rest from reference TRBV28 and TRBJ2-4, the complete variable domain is DVKVTQSSRYLVKRTGEKVFLECVQDMDHENMFWYRQDPGLGLRLIYFSYDVKMKEKGDIPEGYSVSREKKERFSLILESASTNQTSMYLCASSSPSTPTGQYFGAGTRLSVL.

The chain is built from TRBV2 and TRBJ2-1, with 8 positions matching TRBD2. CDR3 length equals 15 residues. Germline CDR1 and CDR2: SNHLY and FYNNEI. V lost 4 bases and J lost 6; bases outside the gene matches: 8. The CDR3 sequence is CASSVWDSGVNEQFF. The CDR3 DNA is TGTGCCAGCAGTGTTTGGGATAGCGGGGTCAATGAGCAGTTCTTC. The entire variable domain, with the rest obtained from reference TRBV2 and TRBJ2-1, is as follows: EPEVTQTPSHQVTQMGQEVILRCVPISNHLYFYWYRQILGQKVEFLVSFYNNEISEKSEIFDDQFSVERPDGSNFTLKIRSTKLEDSAMYFCASSVWDSGVNEQFFGPGTRLTVL.

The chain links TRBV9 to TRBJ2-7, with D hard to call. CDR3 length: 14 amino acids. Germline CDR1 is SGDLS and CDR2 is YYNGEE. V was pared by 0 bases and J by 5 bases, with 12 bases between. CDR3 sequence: CASSVDGVAHEQYF. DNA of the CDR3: TGTGCCAGCAGCGTAGATGGGGTCGCCCACGAGCAGTACTTC.

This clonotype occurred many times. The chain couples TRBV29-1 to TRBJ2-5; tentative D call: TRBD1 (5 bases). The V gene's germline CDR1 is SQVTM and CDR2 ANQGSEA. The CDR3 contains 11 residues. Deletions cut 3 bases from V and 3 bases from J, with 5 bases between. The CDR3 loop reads CSVDREETQYF. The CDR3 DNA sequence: TGCAGCGTTGACAGGGAAGAGACCCAGTACTTC.

The CDR3 reads CASSSGQINYGYTF. CDR3 nucleotide sequence: TGTGCCAGCAGCTCGGGACAGATTAACTATGGCTACACCTTC. The chain couples TRBV7-2 to TRBJ1-2; 7 positions agree with TRBD1. The CDR3 has 14 amino acids. Germline V gene sequence: CDR1 SGHTA, CDR2 FQGNSA. With 4 bases clipped from V and 1 base from J, the junction kept 3 bases outside the gene matches.

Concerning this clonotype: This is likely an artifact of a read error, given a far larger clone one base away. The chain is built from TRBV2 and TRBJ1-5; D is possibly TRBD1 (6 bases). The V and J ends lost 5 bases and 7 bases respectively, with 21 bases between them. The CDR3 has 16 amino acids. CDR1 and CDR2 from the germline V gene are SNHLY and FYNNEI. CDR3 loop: CASSLPPGTGRQPQHF. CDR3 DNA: TGTGCCAGCAGTTTGCCCCCCGGAACAGGGCGGCAGCCCCAGCATTTT.

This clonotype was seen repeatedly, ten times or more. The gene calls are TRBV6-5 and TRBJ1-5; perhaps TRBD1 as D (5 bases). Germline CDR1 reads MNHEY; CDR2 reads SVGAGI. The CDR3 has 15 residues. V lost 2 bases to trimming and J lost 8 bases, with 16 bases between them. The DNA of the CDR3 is TGTGCCAGCAGTTACGGCGGGGCACTCCATGAGCCCCAGCATTTT. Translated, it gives CASSYGGALHEPQHF.

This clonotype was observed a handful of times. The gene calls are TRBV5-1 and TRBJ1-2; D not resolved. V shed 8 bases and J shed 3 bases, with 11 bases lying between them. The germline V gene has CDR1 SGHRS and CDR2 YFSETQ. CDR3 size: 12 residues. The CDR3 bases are TGCGCCAGTAAACCGGGAGACTATGGCTACACCTTC. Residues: CASKPGDYGYTF.

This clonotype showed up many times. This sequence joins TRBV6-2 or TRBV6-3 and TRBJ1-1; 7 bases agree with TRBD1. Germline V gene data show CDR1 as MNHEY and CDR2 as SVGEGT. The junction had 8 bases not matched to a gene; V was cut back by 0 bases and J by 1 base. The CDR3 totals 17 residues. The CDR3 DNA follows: TGTGCCAGCAGTTACTCTTACAGGGGATGGAGGAACACTGAAGCTTTCTTT. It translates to CASSYSYRGWRNTEAFF.

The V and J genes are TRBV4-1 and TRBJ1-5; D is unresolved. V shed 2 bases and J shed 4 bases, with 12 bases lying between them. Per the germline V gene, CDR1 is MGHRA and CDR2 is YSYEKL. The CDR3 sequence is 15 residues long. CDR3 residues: CASSQIWGGNQPQHF. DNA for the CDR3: TGCGCCAGCAGCCAAATATGGGGTGGTAATCAGCCCCAGCATTTT.

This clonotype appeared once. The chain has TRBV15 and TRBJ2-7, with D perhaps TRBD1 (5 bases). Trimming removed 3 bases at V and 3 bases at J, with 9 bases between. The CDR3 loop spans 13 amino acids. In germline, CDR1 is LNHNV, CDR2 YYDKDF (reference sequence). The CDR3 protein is CATSSRQLYEQYF. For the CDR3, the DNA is TGTGCCACCAGCAGCCGACAGCTCTACGAGCAGTACTTC.

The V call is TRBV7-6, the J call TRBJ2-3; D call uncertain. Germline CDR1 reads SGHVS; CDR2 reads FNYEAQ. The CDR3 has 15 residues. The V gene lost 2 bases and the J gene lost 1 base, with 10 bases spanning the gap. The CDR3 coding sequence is TGTGCCAGCAGCTTATTTTCTCGAGGCACAGATACGCAGTATTTT. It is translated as CASSLFSRGTDTQYF.

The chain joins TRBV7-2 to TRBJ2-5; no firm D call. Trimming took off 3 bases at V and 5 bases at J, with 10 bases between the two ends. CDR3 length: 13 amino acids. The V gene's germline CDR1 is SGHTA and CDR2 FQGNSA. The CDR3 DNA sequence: TGTGCCAGCAGCTTTGACTCATGGGAGACCCAGTACTTC. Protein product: CASSFDSWETQYF.

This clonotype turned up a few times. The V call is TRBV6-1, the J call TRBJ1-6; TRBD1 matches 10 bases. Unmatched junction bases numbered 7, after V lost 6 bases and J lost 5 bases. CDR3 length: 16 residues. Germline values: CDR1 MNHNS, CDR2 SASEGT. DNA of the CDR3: TGTGCCAGCAGCCAGGGACAGGGGAGGGATAATTCACCCCTCCACTTT. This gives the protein CASSQGQGRDNSPLHF.